This is a list of T cell receptor beta chains from one sample in a study of blood T cell repertoires in COVID-19. Sequencing used immunoSEQ multiplex PCR; TCRdb keeps in-frame clones, though not all of them. The sample has about 53,000 clones; roughly 89% are singletons. Sequencing was carried out using peripheral blood. All receptors come from a man older than 75 with acute or convalescent COVID-19. The CDR3 runs from the conserved cysteine through the conserved F or W. A D gene is named only where the DNA matches it firmly. Only some rows state a clone size, as once, few, many or a class for expanded clones.

>TRBV5-4|-|TRBD1|TRBJ1-5
TGTGCCAGCAGCTTGGGGGGACAGACTAGCAATCAGCCCCAGCATTTT
CASSLGGQTSNQPQHF
>TRBV5-1|-|TRBD1|TRBJ2-5
TGCGCCAGCAGCTTGTCCGGGACAGGGGGCGAAGAGACCCAGTACTTC
CASSLSGTGGEETQYF
>TRBV7-9|-|TRBD1|TRBJ2-7
TGTGCCAGCAGCTCTCCGGGACAGGGGCAGCGGGGGCCTTCCTACGAGCAGTACTTC
CASSSPGQGQRGPSYEQYF
>TRBV7-2|-|TRBD1|TRBJ2-3
TGTGCCAGCAGCTTATTCGGGACAGGGAGCACAGATACGCAGTATTTT
CASSLFGTGSTDTQYF
>TRBV19|-|TRBD2|TRBJ2-3
TGTGCCAGTAGTATCTTACCCAGCGGGGTAACAGATACGCAGTATTTT
CASSILPSGVTDTQYF
>TRBV6-5|-|TRBD1|TRBJ2-1
TGTGCCAGCAGTTACTCGAGGGACAGCTACAATGAGCAGTTCTTC
CASSYSRDSYNEQFF
>TRBV27|few|TRBD1|TRBJ2-5
TGTGCCAGCAGTTCCCCGGGACAGGGGACCCAAGAGACCCAGTACTTC
CASSSPGQGTQETQYF
>TRBV19|once|TRBD2|TRBJ2-1
TGTGCCAGTAGTATGCGGGGGAGCTCCTACAATGAGCAGTTCTTC
CASSMRGSSYNEQFF
>TRBV6-5|-|-|TRBJ1-2
TGTGCCAGCAGTTACTCTAGACAGTCTGGCTACACCTTC
CASSYSRQSGYTF
>TRBV7-2|few|-|TRBJ1-1
TGTGCCAGCTCTCAAAGCAGGAGGACTGAAGCTTTCTTT
CASSQSRRTEAFF
>TRBV5-4|-|TRBD1|TRBJ1-1
TGTGCCAGCTGGGACAGGGGGAAGATTGAAGCTTTCTTT
CASWDRGKIEAFF
>TRBV10-3|-|-|TRBJ1-1
TGTGCCATCAGTGATCCGGGTCAACCCTCGAACACTGAAGCTTTCTTT
CAISDPGQPSNTEAFF
>TRBV6-5|-|TRBD1|TRBJ2-2
TGTGCCAGCAGGCTTGGACAGGGTACCGGGGAGCTGTTTTTT
CASRLGQGTGELFF
>TRBV4-3|-|TRBD2|TRBJ2-1
TGCGCCAGCAGCCCCAATCGGCTAGCGGGGGGGCAGAATGAGCAGTTCTTC
CASSPNRLAGGQNEQFF
>TRBV11-2|-|-|TRBJ2-2
TGTGCCAGTCGGGGCACCGGGGAGCTGTTTTTT
CASRGTGELFF
>TRBV5-1|-|TRBD2|TRBJ2-1
TGCGCCAGCAGCTTCCTAGCGGGGGAAGACAATGAGCAGTTCTTC
CASSFLAGEDNEQFF
>TRBV5-1|-|TRBD2|TRBJ2-7
TGCGCCAGCAGCTTAGGAGGAATGCGGGGGGCTTACGAGCAGTACTTC
CASSLGGMRGAYEQYF
>TRBV5-1|-|TRBD1|TRBJ1-2
TGCGCCAGCAGCTTGGGACAGGGAAATGGCTACACCTTC
CASSLGQGNGYTF
>TRBV4-2|-|-|TRBJ1-2
TGTGCCAGCAGCCAAGTTATAGGTGCGGCTCAGACAGTCTACACCTTC
CASSQVIGAAQTVYTF
>TRBV15|-|TRBD2|TRBJ2-1
TGTGCCACCAGCAGAGATCCCCCCGGGGGGGGGAATGAGCAGTTCTTC
CATSRDPPGGGNEQFF
>TRBV14|-|TRBD1|TRBJ1-2
TGTGCCAGCAGCAGACAGGGGAGCGGCTACACCTTC
CASSRQGSGYTF
>TRBV5-1|-|-|TRBJ2-1
TGCGCCAGCAGCTTGAGCCAGTCCTACGGGAATGAGCAGTTCTTC
CASSLSQSYGNEQFF
>TRBV5-1|-|TRBD1|TRBJ2-3
TGCGCCAGCAGCTTGACGGACAGGACCACAGATACGCAGTATTTT
CASSLTDRTTDTQYF
>TRBV6-2/TRBV6-3|-|TRBD2|TRBJ2-5
TGTGCCAGCAGCCCATCTAGCGGGGGAAATAAAGAGACCCAGTACTTC
CASSPSSGGNKETQYF
>TRBV18|-|TRBD1|TRBJ2-3
TGTGCCAGCTCACCGATGCAGGGGGCGTATACAGATACGCAGTATTTT
CASSPMQGAYTDTQYF
>TRBV7-2|-|TRBD1|TRBJ2-7
TGTGCCAGCAGCACCGCCGGGACAGGGGGCCGCGAGCAGTACTTC
CASSTAGTGGREQYF
>TRBV4-3|once|TRBD1|TRBJ1-6
TGCGCCAGCAGCCAAGATATAGGACAGGGAAATTCACCCCTCCACTTT
CASSQDIGQGNSPLHF
>TRBV25-1|-|TRBD2|TRBJ2-3
TGTGCCAGCGCGGTCGTGGGACTAGCGGGAGATACGCAGTATTTT
CASAVVGLAGDTQYF
>TRBV6-6|-|-|TRBJ2-7
TGTGCCAGCGAGGATAGCGGCTACGAGCAGTACTTC
CASEDSGYEQYF
>TRBV5-5|-|-|TRBJ1-2
TGTGCCAGCAGCTTGGACAGTCAATATGGCTACACCTTC
CASSLDSQYGYTF
>TRBV3-1/TRBV3-2|-|-|TRBJ1-2
TGTGCCAGCAGGCTGACCGGACAGAGTACTAGGGGCTACACCTTC
CASRLTGQSTRGYTF
>TRBV6-5|-|-|TRBJ2-7
TGTGCCAGCACCCGGGACACAGCCCCTTACGAGCAGTACTTC
CASTRDTAPYEQYF
>TRBV30|-|-|TRBJ1-5
TGTGCCTGGAGTATTACAGGGTCGTACAATCAGCCCCAGCATTTT
CAWSITGSYNQPQHF
>TRBV10-1|-|TRBD1|TRBJ2-3
TGCGCCAGCAGTGGTACAGGGACAGCAGATACGCAGTATTTT
CASSGTGTADTQYF
>TRBV4-1|-|-|TRBJ1-2
TGCGCCAGCAGCCAAGATATCGGGGGAACACACAGGGGCTACACCTTC
CASSQDIGGTHRGYTF
>TRBV5-1|-|-|TRBJ2-5
TGCGCCAGCAGCCCATCACAAGAGACCCAGTACTTC
CASSPSQETQYF
>TRBV5-1|-|-|TRBJ2-7
TGCGCCAGCAGCTTGAGACAATCCTACGAGCAGTACTTC
CASSLRQSYEQYF
>TRBV29-1|-|-|TRBJ1-2
TGCAGCGTTGAGGGCTCTTATGGCTACACCTTC
CSVEGSYGYTF
>TRBV23-1|few|TRBD1|TRBJ1-3
TGCGCCAGCAGTCAAAAGCCGCCGGGACAGCAAAATTTCAGCTCTGGAAACACCATATATTTT
CASSQKPPGQQNFSSGNTIYF
>TRBV5-1|-|-|TRBJ2-4
TGCGCCAGCAGCTTGGGGGCAGGGCAAAACATTCAGTACTTC
CASSLGAGQNIQYF
>TRBV5-1|-|TRBD1|TRBJ2-7
TGCGCCAGCAGCTTGACGACAGGGAACTACGAGCAGTACTTC
CASSLTTGNYEQYF
>TRBV19|-|TRBD1|TRBJ1-2
TGTGCCAGTAGTACCCAAGGGACAGGGCAGGCCAGTGGCTACACCTTC
CASSTQGTGQASGYTF